What follows are 9 T cell receptor beta chains derived from one specimen sequenced in a study. TCRdb reprocessed the RT-PCR reads via MiXCR and lists one record per CDR3 protein. In the table there are about 700,000 distinct CDR3 sequences, approximately 15% of which are singletons. The specimen sequenced was memory CD4+ T cells from blood. These receptors were obtained from a female donor in good health, serving as a healthy control.

This clonotype has just a few counts. This chain joins TRBV20-1 and TRBJ1-1, with 9 bases fitting TRBD1. Germline V gene sequence: CDR1 DFQATT, CDR2 SNEGSKA (reference sequence). After removal of 3 bases from V and 3 bases from J, the junction contained 5 bases not matched to a gene. The CDR3 sequence is 14 residues long. The CDR3 DNA reads as TGCAGTGCTAGTCGGACAGGGGTTGACACTGAAGCTTTCTTT. Translated, it gives CSASRTGVDTEAFF.

V is TRBV24-1 and J is TRBJ2-5, with 13 bases that match TRBD2. The V segment lost 4 bases and the J segment 5 bases; nucleotides outside the gene matches: 6. The germline V gene encodes CDR1 KGHDR and CDR2 SFDVKD. This CDR3 has 16 amino acids. Here the CDR3 reads CATSETSGRDRETQYF. CDR3 DNA sequence: TGTGCCACCAGTGAAACTAGCGGGAGGGACCGGGAGACCCAGTACTTC.

This clonotype appeared a few times. The genes are TRBV3-1 and TRBJ2-1; the match to TRBD2 covers 7 bases. The junction had 18 bases not matched to a gene; V was cut back by 4 bases and J by 6 bases. This CDR3 contains 18 residues. From germline, CDR1 is LGHDT and CDR2 YNNKEL (reference sequence). CDR3 sequence: CASSRLGGSVWGGNEQFF. CDR3 sequence (DNA): TGTGCCAGCAGCCGCCTGGGAGGGAGTGTATGGGGCGGCAATGAGCAGTTCTTC.

A few counts support this clonotype. The J gene is TRBJ2-1, the V gene TRBV13, with D unclear. Germline assignment: CDR1 PRHDT and CDR2 FYEKMQ (reference sequence). The CDR3 length is 13 residues. V gave up 4 bases and J gave up 4 bases, with 8 bases separating them. CDR3 DNA sequence: TGTGCCAGCAGCTCATACGAGTACAATGAGCAGTTCTTC. This codes for CASSSYEYNEQFF.

This clonotype was seen repeatedly, ten times or more. The chain employs TRBV20-1 and TRBJ2-7; 7 nucleotides line up with TRBD1. The CDR3 length is 14 residues. Germline CDR1 is DFQATT and CDR2 is SNEGSKA (reference sequence). The V gene end was trimmed by 0 bases and the J gene end by 4 bases; junction bases not matched to a gene: 6. The CDR3 sequence is CSARDHRGEYEQYF. The CDR3, as DNA: TGCAGTGCTAGAGATCACAGGGGTGAATACGAGCAGTACTTC.

The V and J genes are TRBV5-6 and TRBJ1-4; 7 positions match TRBD1. This CDR3 has 15 amino acids. Germline values: CDR1 SGHDT, CDR2 YYEEEE. V shed 0 bases, J shed 5 bases, and the junction held 4 bases outside the gene matches. CDR3 nucleotides: TGTGCCAGCAGCTTGGTGTCAGGGGGGAATGAAAAACTGTTTTTT. This encodes CASSLVSGGNEKLFF.

This clonotype has just a few counts. CDR3: CASSGGQPYEQYF. The CDR3 nucleotides are TGTGCCAGCTCAGGAGGACAGCCCTACGAGCAGTACTTC. The V gene is TRBV18, the J gene TRBJ2-7, with D perhaps TRBD1 (6 bases). This CDR3 region has 13 residues. Germline V gene sequence: CDR1 KGHSH, CDR2 LQKENI. Trimming cost V 5 bases and J 2 bases, with 10 bases left between them.

This clonotype was seen once. The chain combines TRBV2 with TRBJ1-2; 12 bases are shared with TRBD1. The CDR3 covers 15 residues. V dropped 6 bases and J dropped 8; count of bases not matched to a gene: 10. The V gene's germline CDR1 is SNHLY and CDR2 FYNNEI. The CDR3 is CASSTGTGGMTGYTF. The CDR3 coding sequence is TGTGCCAGCAGCACCGGGACAGGGGGCATGACGGGCTACACCTTC.

The gene calls are TRBV6-4 and TRBJ1-5, with D perhaps TRBD1 (6 bases). The CDR3 is 14 residues long. V gave up 9 bases and J gave up 10 bases, with 22 bases separating them. Germline V gene sequence: CDR1 MRHNA, CDR2 SNTAGT. CDR3: CARGGDGGGIPQHF. DNA of the CDR3: TGTGCCAGGGGAGGGGACGGGGGCGGCATACCCCAGCATTTT.